A single sample is the source of the 10 T cell receptor beta chains below, sequenced in a study of blood T cells in healthy people across ages. A sample-barcoded 5' primer and a J-beta primer mix were used in a second PCR of roughly 6 to 11 cycles. One entry per CDR3 protein, called by TCRdb with MiXCR from the 5' RACE reads. The sample lists roughly 1.9 million distinct CDR3 sequences, around 40% seen once, with under 25% in the top ten. Material: blood. Receptor source: a human donor in good health.

The gene calls are TRBV20-1 and TRBJ2-1; D uncertain. The CDR3 contains 13 residues. Per the germline V gene, CDR1 is DFQATT and CDR2 is SNEGSKA (reference sequence). V was clipped by 0 bases and J by 4 bases, with 7 bases between them. This CDR3 reads CSARDNRYNEQFF. The CDR3 DNA is TGCAGTGCTAGAGACAATCGATACAATGAGCAGTTCTTC.

The chain couples TRBV28 to TRBJ2-5; no firm D call. CDR1 is MDHEN, CDR2 SYDVKM, per germline. With 4 bases removed from V and 6 bases from J, the gap between germline ends came to 6 bases. CDR3 length equals 11 residues. CDR3 coding DNA: TGTGCCAGCAGTTCCCCCAAGACCCAGTACTTC. Protein: CASSSPKTQYF.

J is TRBJ1-1 and V is TRBV4-2, with D possibly TRBD1 on 5 matching bases. Between the trimmed V and J ends, which lost 2 bases and 1 base, there was a span of 11 bases. The CDR3 spans 15 residues. Per the germline V gene, CDR1 is LGHNA and CDR2 is YNFKEQ. DNA of the CDR3: TGTGCCAGCAGCCAAAAAGTAGACAGGAACACTGAAGCTTTCTTT. Its protein is CASSQKVDRNTEAFF.

The J gene is TRBJ2-3, the V gene TRBV5-5; tentative D call: TRBD1 (6 bases). V was cut by 6 bases and J by 4 bases, with 18 bases left in between. The CDR3 extends over 15 amino acids. Germline CDR1 reads SGHKS; CDR2 reads YYEKEE (reference sequence). CDR3 amino acids: CASTPTGSGADTQYF. Here the CDR3 DNA reads TGTGCCAGCACCCCGACAGGCAGTGGCGCAGATACGCAGTATTTT.

This clonotype was detected only a few times. The chain is built from TRBV4-1 and TRBJ1-1; D possibly corresponds to TRBD1 (5 bases). V was pared by 0 bases and J by 1 base, with 12 bases between. Germline V gives CDR1 MGHRA, CDR2 YSYEKL. The CDR3 spans 16 residues. This CDR3 is CASSQDFPTGNTEAFF. CDR3 DNA sequence: TGCGCCAGCAGCCAAGATTTCCCCACAGGGAACACTGAAGCTTTCTTT.

The rearrangement joins TRBV6-2 or TRBV6-3 to TRBJ1-1, with D unresolved. The CDR3 sequence is 11 residues long. Trimming stripped 6 bases from V and 9 bases from J, with 11 bases between. The V gene's germline CDR1 is MNHEY and CDR2 SVGEGT. For the CDR3, the DNA is TGTGCCAGCAGCAGAGAGACTAAAGCTTTCTTT. This translates into CASSRETKAFF.

This clonotype was counted between two and nine times. The chain carries TRBV20-1 and TRBJ1-1; D is perhaps TRBD1 (5 bases). The CDR3 length is 14 residues. Germline CDR1 is DFQATT and CDR2 is SNEGSKA (reference sequence). The V end was cut by 5 bases, the J end by 7 bases, with 20 bases between. CDR3 nucleotide sequence: TGCAGTGCTCCCGGCGAGAGTGGGGCCGGTGAAGCTTTCTTT. This translates into CSAPGESGAGEAFF.

The V call is TRBV15, the J call TRBJ1-5; D is possibly TRBD1 (6 bases). The length of the CDR3 is 14 residues. V lost 4 bases and J 3 bases, leaving 10 bases between the germline ends. Germline values: CDR1 LNHNV, CDR2 YYDKDF (reference sequence). CDR3 loop: CATSNTGYNQPQHF. Here the CDR3 DNA reads TGTGCCACCAGCAATACAGGGTACAATCAGCCCCAGCATTTT.

The chain has TRBV4-1 and TRBJ1-4; D remains ambiguous. The CDR3 consists of 14 residues. Looked up from germline, CDR1 is MGHRA and CDR2 is YSYEKL. V was shortened by 2 bases and J by 0 bases, with 4 bases between the two germline ends. CDR3 coding DNA: TGCGCCAGCAGCCAACCCACAACTAATGAAAAACTGTTTTTT. Protein: CASSQPTTNEKLFF.

The chain's CDR3 is CSATSAGTGPNYGYTF. CDR3 DNA: TGCAGTGCCACCTCTGCCGGGACGGGACCTAACTATGGCTACACCTTC. The J gene is TRBJ1-2, the V gene TRBV20-1, with D possibly TRBD1 on 5 matching bases. CDR1 and CDR2 (germline): DFQATT, SNEGSKA (reference sequence). V gave up 6 bases and J gave up 0 bases, with 20 bases separating them. The CDR3 length is 16 residues.